The 28 T cell receptor beta chains in this list originate from one sample, sequenced in a study of OX40 agonist ivuxolimab in advanced cancers. Measured with immunoSEQ multiplex PCR; TCRdb has only the in-frame clones, and not every one. The sample holds roughly 60,000 clones; 84% are singletons and the top ten take approximately 30%. The material was CD4+ or CD8+ T cells sorted from blood, obtained in a trial of the OX40 agonist ivuxolimab. Every receptor here comes from an adult with an advanced solid tumor such as melanoma, head and neck, liver or kidney cancer.

J is TRBJ1-4 and V is TRBV6-5; TRBD1 agrees at 7 bases. V lost 4 bases and J lost 8; bases outside the gene matches: 7. The germline V gene has CDR1 MNHEY and CDR2 SVGAGI. This CDR3 has 14 residues. In nucleotides, the CDR3 is TGTGCCAGCAGTTTGGACAGGAACTACGAAAAACTGTTTTTT. Its translation is CASSLDRNYEKLFF.

This clone has a single count. The rearrangement uses TRBV29-1 and TRBJ2-3; 10 bases agree with TRBD2. The CDR3 runs 16 residues. Per the germline V gene, CDR1 is SQVTM and CDR2 is ANQGSEA. V trimming: 5 bases; J trimming: 2 bases; junction bases outside the gene matches: 10. Here the CDR3 reads CSVRVIAGGDTDTQYF. For the CDR3, the DNA is TGCAGCGTTAGAGTTATAGCGGGGGGAGACACAGATACGCAGTATTTT.

This chain joins TRBV30 and TRBJ1-3; no reliable D call. Germline V gives CDR1 GTSNPN, CDR2 SVGIG (reference sequence). V lost 2 bases and J 0 bases, leaving 11 bases between the germline ends. The CDR3 runs to 15 residues. DNA for the CDR3: TGTGCCTGGAGTCCCGACACCCGCTCTGGAAACACCATATATTTT. It yields the protein CAWSPDTRSGNTIYF.

The genes are TRBV2 and TRBJ2-7; a weak D match, TRBD2 (6 bases). The length of the CDR3 is 12 residues. Looked up from germline, CDR1 is SNHLY and CDR2 is FYNNEI. CDR3 region: CATNPTSREQYF. In nucleotides, the CDR3 is TGTGCGACCAACCCCACTAGCCGCGAGCAGTACTTC.

The chain has TRBV7-2 and TRBJ1-2; possibly TRBD1 for D (5 bases). From germline, CDR1 is SGHTA and CDR2 FQGNSA. The CDR3 is made up of 15 amino acids. V gave up 6 bases and J gave up 4 bases, with 18 bases separating them. The CDR3 bases are TGTGCCAGCAGTTCCTTCTCACAGGTGTCCTATGGCTACACCTTC. Its protein is CASSSFSQVSYGYTF.

The CDR3 spells CASTPNRENEQFF. CDR3 DNA sequence: TGTGCCAGTACCCCAAACAGGGAAAATGAGCAGTTCTTC. V and J are TRBV19 and TRBJ2-1; D is perhaps TRBD1 (6 bases). This CDR3 has 13 residues. Germline V lookup: CDR1 LNHDA, CDR2 SQIVND (reference sequence). V lost 7 bases to trimming and J lost 7 bases, with 14 bases between them.

The gene calls are TRBV10-3 and TRBJ2-7, with TRBD2 identical over 13 bases. Germline loops: CDR1 ENHRY, CDR2 SYGVKD. The CDR3 extends over 16 amino acids. J gave up 3 bases and V 5 bases, and 7 bases lay outside the gene matches. The CDR3 sequence: CAISRTSGGVDYEQYF. The CDR3 region has the DNA TGTGCCATCAGTCGGACTAGCGGGGGTGTCGACTACGAGCAGTACTTC.

The chain combines TRBV11-2 with TRBJ2-7; possible D gene TRBD1, 6 bases. The CDR3 spans 17 residues. The V end lost 3 bases, the J end lost 2 bases, and 20 bases lay between the germline ends. Germline V lookup: CDR1 SGHAT, CDR2 FQNNGV. CDR3 residues: CASSLATGTWGTYEQYF. Written as DNA, the CDR3 is TGTGCCAGCAGCTTGGCTACAGGGACCTGGGGCACCTACGAGCAGTACTTC.

This chain connects TRBV25-1 to TRBJ2-2, with D perhaps given as TRBD1 or TRBD2 (5 bases each). The CDR3 has 13 residues. Trimming shortened V by 4 bases and J by 3 bases, and 6 bases separated the two germline ends. CDR1 is MGHDK, CDR2 SYGVNS, per germline. For the CDR3, the DNA is TGTGCCAGCAGTGTGGGGGACACCGGGGAGCTGTTTTTT. It encodes CASSVGDTGELFF.

The V and J genes are TRBV13 and TRBJ2-1, with 7 bases lining up with TRBD2. CDR3 length equals 12 residues. V lost 5 bases, J lost 10 bases, and 5 bases stayed unmatched. Germline CDR1 is PRHDT and CDR2 is FYEKMQ (reference sequence). As DNA, the CDR3 is TGTGCCAGCAGCGGGGAGGGCGGGGAGCAGTTCTTC. The encoded protein is CASSGEGGEQFF.

The chain employs TRBV11-2 and TRBJ2-1; 10 bases align to TRBD2. CDR3 length: 15 residues. Looked up from germline, CDR1 is SGHAT and CDR2 is FQNNGV. V gave up 1 base and J gave up 6 bases; unmatched junction bases: 3. This CDR3 is CASSLGAGGVNEQFF. The CDR3 DNA sequence: TGTGCCAGCAGCTTAGGAGCGGGAGGGGTCAATGAGCAGTTCTTC.

The genes are TRBV28 and TRBJ2-2, with a weak D call TRBD1 (6 bases). The CDR3 spans 14 residues. The germline CDR1 and CDR2 sequences are MDHEN and SYDVKM. Between the trimmed V and J ends, which lost 8 bases and 3 bases, there was a span of 13 bases. CDR3 region: CASVNREYTGELFF. The CDR3 DNA reads TGTGCCAGCGTAAACAGGGAGTACACCGGGGAGCTGTTTTTT.

This chain uses TRBV10-3 with TRBJ2-7; a possible D gene is TRBD1 (5 bases). This CDR3 is 13 amino acids long. The V end was cut by 3 bases, the J end by 3 bases, with 9 bases between. The germline CDR1 and CDR2 sequences are ENHRY and SYGVKD. CDR3 amino acids: CAISEDSVYEQYF. The DNA for the CDR3 is TGTGCCATCAGTGAAGACAGCGTCTACGAGCAGTACTTC.

The V call is TRBV9, the J call TRBJ2-7; 10 bases map to TRBD2. Germline V gene data show CDR1 as SGDLS and CDR2 as YYNGEE. The V and J ends lost 0 bases and 4 bases, in that order; junction bases with no gene match: 7. The CDR3 sequence is 16 residues long. The CDR3 loop is CASSVEASGSSYEQYF. CDR3 coding DNA: TGTGCCAGCAGCGTAGAGGCTAGCGGGAGTAGTTACGAGCAGTACTTC.

V gene TRBV5-1 combines with J gene TRBJ1-4; 7 nucleotides agree with TRBD1. Looked up from germline, CDR1 is SGHRS and CDR2 is YFSETQ. CDR3 length: 14 residues. V trimming: 3 bases; J trimming: 6 bases; junction bases outside the gene matches: 5. The CDR3 reads CASSSTGADEKLFF. The CDR3 DNA sequence: TGCGCCAGCAGCTCCACAGGGGCTGATGAAAAACTGTTTTTT. The variable domain in full, completed from reference TRBV5-1 and TRBJ1-4, reads KAGVTQTPRYLIKTRGQQVTLSCSPISGHRSVSWYQQTPGQGLQFLFEYFSETQRNKGNFPGRFSGRQFSNSRSEMNVSTLELGDSALYLCASSSTGADEKLFFGSGTQLSVL.

This sequence joins TRBV27 and TRBJ1-6, with 9 positions matching TRBD1. Germline V gives CDR1 MNHEY, CDR2 SMNVEV (reference sequence). The V and J ends lost 5 bases and 5 bases, in that order; junction bases with no gene match: 7. This CDR3 is 16 amino acids long. The CDR3 sequence: CASSPQGQGNNSPLHF. Here the CDR3 DNA reads TGTGCCAGCAGTCCCCAGGGACAGGGCAATAATTCACCCCTCCACTTT.

This chain joins TRBV5-4 and TRBJ1-1, with TRBD1 matching over 9 bases. There are 15 residues in the CDR3. CDR1 and CDR2 from the germline V gene are SGHNT and YYREEE (reference sequence). V shed 2 bases and J 7 bases; nucleotides not matched to a gene: 9. This CDR3 is CASSLSTGGEREAFF. The CDR3, as DNA: TGTGCCAGCAGCTTAAGTACAGGGGGCGAACGTGAAGCTTTCTTT. Combining the CDR3 with reference TRBV5-4 and TRBJ1-1 gives the whole variable domain ETGVTQSPTHLIKTRGQQVTLRCSSQSGHNTVSWYQQALGQGPQFIFQYYREEENGRGNFPPRFSGLQFPNYSSELNVNALELDDSALYLCASSLSTGGEREAFFGQGTRLTVV.

This clone turned up a few times. The chain combines TRBV4-2 with TRBJ1-1; D is uncertain. Germline lookup yields CDR1 LGHNA and CDR2 YNFKEQ. V shed 4 bases and J shed 2 bases, with 14 bases lying between them. This CDR3 has 15 residues. The CDR3 DNA sequence: TGTGCCAGCAGCCCAGATCGGGCCGCTAACACTGAAGCTTTCTTT. Translating it yields CASSPDRAANTEAFF.

J is TRBJ1-2 and V is TRBV4-1, with D possibly TRBD1 on 5 matching bases. Per germline, CDR1 MGHRA and CDR2 YSYEKL. CDR3 length: 14 amino acids. The germline V and J ends were trimmed by 0 bases and 4 bases, with 9 bases remaining between them. Here the CDR3 reads CASSQDRGTYGYTF. CDR3 sequence (DNA): TGCGCCAGCAGCCAAGATCGGGGGACCTATGGCTACACCTTC.

The rearrangement links TRBV7-9 to TRBJ2-1; either TRBD1 or TRBD2 may supply D (5 bases each). The CDR3 extends over 14 amino acids. Per germline, CDR1 SEHNR and CDR2 FQNEAQ (reference sequence). V was pared by 8 bases and J by 8 bases, with 19 bases between. Here the CDR3 reads CASARGASRDEQFF. Written as DNA, the CDR3 is TGTGCCAGCGCTAGGGGCGCTTCGAGGGATGAGCAGTTCTTC.

This chain connects TRBV27 to TRBJ2-1; 10 bases match TRBD1. Germline values: CDR1 MNHEY, CDR2 SMNVEV (reference sequence). V lost 6 bases to trimming and J lost 6 bases; unmatched junction nucleotides: 8. The CDR3 length is 15 residues. This CDR3 reads CASSRQGALFNEQFF. CDR3 nucleotide sequence: TGTGCCAGCAGCCGACAGGGGGCGCTTTTCAATGAGCAGTTCTTC.

V usage is TRBV7-2 and J usage is TRBJ1-6; TRBD1 agrees at 8 bases. This CDR3 has 15 residues. With 7 bases clipped from V and 5 bases from J, the junction kept 7 bases outside the gene matches. Germline V gives CDR1 SGHTA, CDR2 FQGNSA. The CDR3 reads CASTDSGGHNSPLHF. Written as DNA, the CDR3 is TGTGCCAGCACCGATTCAGGGGGCCATAATTCACCCCTCCACTTT.

V is TRBV29-1 and J is TRBJ2-3; TRBD2 agrees at 11 bases. Germline V gene sequence: CDR1 SQVTM, CDR2 ANQGSEA. With 7 bases clipped from V and 4 bases from J, the junction kept 10 bases outside the gene matches. This CDR3 spans 15 amino acids. As DNA, the CDR3 is TGCAGCGGGGTAGCGGGAGGGCCGCGTCCAGATACGCAGTATTTT. It specifies CSGVAGGPRPDTQYF.

The chain carries TRBV5-1 and TRBJ2-5, with 9 nucleotides matching TRBD1. In germline, CDR1 is SGHRS, CDR2 YFSETQ. The CDR3 spans 13 residues. The V gene end was trimmed by 7 bases and the J gene end by 4 bases; junction bases not matched to a gene: 5. CDR3 region: CASGRQGGETQYF. In DNA form, the CDR3 reads TGCGCCAGCGGGCGACAGGGGGGAGAGACCCAGTACTTC. The entire variable domain, with the rest obtained from reference TRBV5-1 and TRBJ2-5, is as follows: KAGVTQTPRYLIKTRGQQVTLSCSPISGHRSVSWYQQTPGQGLQFLFEYFSETQRNKGNFPGRFSGRQFSNSRSEMNVSTLELGDSALYLCASGRQGGETQYFGPGTRLLVL.

This sequence joins TRBV18 and TRBJ2-2, with D hard to call. The CDR3 extends over 14 amino acids. Germline V lookup: CDR1 KGHSH, CDR2 LQKENI. V was shortened by 4 bases and J by 1 base, with 7 bases between the two germline ends. The CDR3 coding sequence is TGTGCCAGCTCACAGTCCAGGAACACCGGGGAGCTGTTTTTT. Protein sequence: CASSQSRNTGELFF.

The chain combines TRBV5-6 with TRBJ1-1; the D is unclear. This CDR3 has 14 residues. Germline V gene data show CDR1 as SGHDT and CDR2 as YYEEEE. V was pared by 0 bases and J by 7 bases, with 13 bases between. CDR3 coding DNA: TGTGCCAGCAGCTTGGAAGGGTCGAGAGGTGAAGCTTTCTTT. Its protein is CASSLEGSRGEAFF.

This clone was seen more than once but under ten times. The chain couples TRBV5-1 to TRBJ2-2; 8 nucleotides agree with TRBD2. CDR1 and CDR2 (germline): SGHRS, YFSETQ. The V and J ends lost 4 bases and 0 bases, in that order; junction bases with no gene match: 5. The length of the CDR3 is 16 residues. CDR3 protein: CASSPLAGTNTGELFF. The CDR3 nucleotides read TGCGCCAGCAGCCCTCTAGCGGGCACGAACACCGGGGAGCTGTTTTTT.

The chain joins TRBV12-5 to TRBJ2-1; perhaps TRBD1 as D (6 bases). Looked up from germline, CDR1 is LGHNT and CDR2 is FRNRAP. The CDR3 totals 15 residues. Trimming removed 7 bases at V and 1 base at J, with 14 bases between. The CDR3 region is CASAPGDTSYNEQFF. CDR3 in DNA: TGTGCTAGTGCCCCAGGGGACACTTCCTACAATGAGCAGTTCTTC. Using reference TRBV12-5 and TRBJ2-1 for the parts outside the CDR3, the full variable domain is DARVTQTPRHKVTEMGQEVTMRCQPILGHNTVFWYRQTMMQGLELLAYFRNRAPLDDSGMPKDRFSAEMPDATLATLKIQPSEPRDSAVYFCASAPGDTSYNEQFFGPGTRLTVL.